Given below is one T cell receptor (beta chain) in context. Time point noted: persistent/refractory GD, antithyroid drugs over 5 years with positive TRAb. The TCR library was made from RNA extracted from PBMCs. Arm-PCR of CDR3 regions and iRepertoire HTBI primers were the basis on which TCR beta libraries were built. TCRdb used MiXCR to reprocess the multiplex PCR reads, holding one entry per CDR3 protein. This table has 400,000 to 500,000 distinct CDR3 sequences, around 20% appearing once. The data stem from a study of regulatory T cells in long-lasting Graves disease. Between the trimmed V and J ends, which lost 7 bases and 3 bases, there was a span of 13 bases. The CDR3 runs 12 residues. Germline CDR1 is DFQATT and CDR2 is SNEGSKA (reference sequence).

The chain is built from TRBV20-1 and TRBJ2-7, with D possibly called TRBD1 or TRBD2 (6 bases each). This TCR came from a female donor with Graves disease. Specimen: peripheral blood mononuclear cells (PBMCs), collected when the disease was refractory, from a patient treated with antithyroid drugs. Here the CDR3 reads CSVRDIDYEQYF. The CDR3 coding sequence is TGCAGTGTGCGGGACATAGACTACGAGCAGTACTTC.